This T cell receptor beta chain originates from a study of blood T cell repertoires in COVID-19. Study-wide context: The United States, Italy and Spain were the sources of the acute and convalescent COVID-19 samples. T cells, B-cell-depleted T cells, or PBMCs supplied cDNA or gDNA.

Authors' methods: Reference gene primer amplification yielded estimated nucleated cell counts. TCRdb keeps only in-frame clones here, not all; method: immunoSEQ multiplex PCR. V, J and clone size reflect that table, while D and trimming were determined from the DNA. The sample yields under 350,000 clones, more than 85% seen once. Per the germline V gene, CDR1 is SGHAT and CDR2 is FQNNGV. V was shortened by 1 base and J by 1 base, with 7 bases between the two germline ends. The CDR3 consists of 14 residues. The clonotype comes from a man in his forties with acute or convalescent COVID-19. The rearrangement joins TRBV11-2 to TRBJ1-1, with D unclear. Specimen: peripheral blood. This chain's CDR3 is CASSLGGGNTEAFF. CDR3 bases: TGTGCCAGCAGCTTAGGAGGAGGGAACACTGAAGCTTTCTTT.